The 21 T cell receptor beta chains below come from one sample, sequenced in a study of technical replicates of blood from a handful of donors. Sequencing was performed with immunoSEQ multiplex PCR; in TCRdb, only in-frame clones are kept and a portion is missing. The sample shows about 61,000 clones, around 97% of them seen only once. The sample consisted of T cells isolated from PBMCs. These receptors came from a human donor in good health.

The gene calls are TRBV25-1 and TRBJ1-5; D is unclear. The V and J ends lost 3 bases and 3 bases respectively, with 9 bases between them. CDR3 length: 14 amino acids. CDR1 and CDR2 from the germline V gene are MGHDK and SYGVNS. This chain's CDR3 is CASSDTSSNQPQHF. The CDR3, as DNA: TGTGCCAGCAGTGATACCAGTTCCAATCAGCCCCAGCATTTT.

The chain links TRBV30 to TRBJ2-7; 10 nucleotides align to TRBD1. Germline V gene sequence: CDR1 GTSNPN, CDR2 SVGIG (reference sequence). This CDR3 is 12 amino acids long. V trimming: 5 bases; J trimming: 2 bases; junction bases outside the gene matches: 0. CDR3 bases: TGTGCCTGGGGGACAGGGGCCTACGAGCAGTACTTC. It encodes CAWGTGAYEQYF.

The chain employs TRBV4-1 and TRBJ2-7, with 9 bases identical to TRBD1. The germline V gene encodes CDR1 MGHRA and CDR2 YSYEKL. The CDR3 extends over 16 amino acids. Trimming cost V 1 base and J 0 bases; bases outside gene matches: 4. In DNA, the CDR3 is TGCGCCAGCAGCCAAGTGGGGACAGGGAACTCCTACGAGCAGTACTTC. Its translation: CASSQVGTGNSYEQYF.

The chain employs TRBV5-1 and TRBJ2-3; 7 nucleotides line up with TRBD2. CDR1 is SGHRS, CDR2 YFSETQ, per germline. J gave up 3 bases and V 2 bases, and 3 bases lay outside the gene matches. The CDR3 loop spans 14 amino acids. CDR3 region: CASSFLAETDTQYF. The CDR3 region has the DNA TGCGCCAGCAGCTTCCTAGCGGAGACAGATACGCAGTATTTT.

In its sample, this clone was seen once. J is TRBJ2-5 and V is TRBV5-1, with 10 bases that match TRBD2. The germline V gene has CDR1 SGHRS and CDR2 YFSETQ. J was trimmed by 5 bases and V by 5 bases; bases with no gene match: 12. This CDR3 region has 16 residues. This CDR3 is CASRGLASGGRETQYF. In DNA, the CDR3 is TGCGCCAGCAGAGGACTAGCTAGCGGGGGCAGGGAGACCCAGTACTTC.

The CDR3 DNA is TGCGCCAGCAGCTTGGCGGGGACTGGAAACACCATATATTTT. Protein sequence: CASSLAGTGNTIYF. The rearrangement uses TRBV5-1 and TRBJ1-3; no clear D gene. CDR1 is SGHRS, CDR2 YFSETQ, per germline. The ends were cut back, 0 bases at V and 2 bases at J, with 6 bases in the middle. The CDR3 spans 14 residues.

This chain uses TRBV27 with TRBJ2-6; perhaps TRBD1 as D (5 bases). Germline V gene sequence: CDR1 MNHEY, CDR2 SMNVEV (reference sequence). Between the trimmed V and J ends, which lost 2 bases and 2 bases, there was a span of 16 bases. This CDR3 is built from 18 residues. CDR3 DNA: TGTGCCAGCAGTTTAAGGATTCATGACAGCACTGGGGCCAACGTCCTGACTTTC. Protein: CASSLRIHDSTGANVLTF.

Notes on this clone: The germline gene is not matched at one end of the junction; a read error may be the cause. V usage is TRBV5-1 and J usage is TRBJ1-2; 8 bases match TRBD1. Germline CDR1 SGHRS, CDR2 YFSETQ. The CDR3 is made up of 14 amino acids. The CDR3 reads CASSGGQANYGYTF. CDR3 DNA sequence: TGCGCCAGCAGCGGGGGACAGGCGAACTACGGCTACACCTTC.

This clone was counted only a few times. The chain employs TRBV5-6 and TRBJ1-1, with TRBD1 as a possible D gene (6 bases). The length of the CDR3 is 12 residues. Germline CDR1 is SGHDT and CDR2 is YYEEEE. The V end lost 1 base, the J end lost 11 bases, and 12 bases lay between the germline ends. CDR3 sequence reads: CASSLKQGRAFF. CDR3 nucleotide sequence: TGTGCCAGCAGCTTGAAACAGGGAAGGGCTTTCTTT.

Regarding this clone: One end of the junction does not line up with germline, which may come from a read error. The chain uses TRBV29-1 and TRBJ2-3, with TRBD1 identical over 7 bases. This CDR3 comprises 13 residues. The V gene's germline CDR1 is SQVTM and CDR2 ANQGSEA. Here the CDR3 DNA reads TGTATGTACAGGGGCTCTAGCACAGATACGCAGTATTTT. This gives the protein CMYRGSSTDTQYF.

The CDR3 DNA is TGCAGCTTGGGACAGGGACCTGGCTACACCTTC. Its protein product is CSLGQGPGYTF. The J gene is TRBJ1-2, the V gene TRBV29-1, with TRBD1 matching 9 bases. Germline CDR1 reads SQVTM; CDR2 reads ANQGSEA. The CDR3 consists of 11 residues. V lost 8 bases to trimming and J lost 7 bases; unmatched junction nucleotides: 5.

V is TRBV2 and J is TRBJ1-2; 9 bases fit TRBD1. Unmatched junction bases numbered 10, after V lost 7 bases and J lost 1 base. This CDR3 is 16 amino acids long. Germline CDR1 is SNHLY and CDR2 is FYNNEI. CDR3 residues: CASNHGTGSFNYGYTF. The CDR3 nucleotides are TGTGCCAGCAACCACGGGACAGGGTCGTTTAACTATGGCTACACCTTC.

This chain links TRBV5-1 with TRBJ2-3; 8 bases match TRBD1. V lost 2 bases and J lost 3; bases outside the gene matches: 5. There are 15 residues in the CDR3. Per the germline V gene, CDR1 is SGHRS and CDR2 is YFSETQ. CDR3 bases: TGCGCCAGCAGCTTCGGACAGGGAGGAACAGATACGCAGTATTTT. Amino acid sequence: CASSFGQGGTDTQYF.

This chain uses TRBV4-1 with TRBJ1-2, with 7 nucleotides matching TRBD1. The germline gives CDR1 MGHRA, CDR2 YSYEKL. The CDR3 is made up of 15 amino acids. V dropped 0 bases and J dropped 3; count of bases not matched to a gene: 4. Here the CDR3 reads CASSQDRDSHYGYTF. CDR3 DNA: TGCGCCAGCAGCCAAGATCGGGACAGTCACTATGGCTACACCTTC.

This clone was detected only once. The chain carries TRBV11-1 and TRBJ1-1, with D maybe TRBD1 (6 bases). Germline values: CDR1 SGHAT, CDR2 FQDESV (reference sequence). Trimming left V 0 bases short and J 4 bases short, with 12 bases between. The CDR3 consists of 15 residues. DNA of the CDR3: TGTGCCAGCAGCTTAGCTTTGCAGGGGAGCACTGAAGCTTTCTTT. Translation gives CASSLALQGSTEAFF.

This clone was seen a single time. CDR3 in DNA: TGCGCCAGCAGCCGCACCGGGACTAGGTTCCGAGAGACCCAGTACTTC. This encodes CASSRTGTRFRETQYF. The chain combines TRBV5-1 with TRBJ2-5; TRBD2 agrees at 8 bases. The V gene end was trimmed by 4 bases and the J gene end by 4 bases; junction bases not matched to a gene: 12. This CDR3 spans 16 amino acids. In germline, CDR1 is SGHRS, CDR2 YFSETQ.

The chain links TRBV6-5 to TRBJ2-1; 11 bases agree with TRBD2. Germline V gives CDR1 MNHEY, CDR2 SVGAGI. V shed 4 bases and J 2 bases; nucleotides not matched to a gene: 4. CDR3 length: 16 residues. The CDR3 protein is CASSFETSGAYNEQFF. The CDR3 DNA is TGTGCCAGCAGTTTCGAGACTAGCGGGGCCTACAATGAGCAGTTCTTC.

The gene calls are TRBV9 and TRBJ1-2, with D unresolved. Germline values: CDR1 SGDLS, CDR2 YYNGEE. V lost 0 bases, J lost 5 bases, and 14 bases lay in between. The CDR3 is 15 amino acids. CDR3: CASSVDVQTFYGYTF. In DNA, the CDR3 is TGTGCCAGCAGCGTAGACGTACAGACGTTTTATGGCTACACCTTC.

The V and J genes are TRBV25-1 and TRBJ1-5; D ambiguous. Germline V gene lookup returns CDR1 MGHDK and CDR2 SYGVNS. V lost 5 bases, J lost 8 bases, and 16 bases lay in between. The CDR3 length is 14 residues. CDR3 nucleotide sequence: TGTGCCAGCAGTCCCGAGTTCGGTTTGGAGCCCCAGCATTTT. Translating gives CASSPEFGLEPQHF.

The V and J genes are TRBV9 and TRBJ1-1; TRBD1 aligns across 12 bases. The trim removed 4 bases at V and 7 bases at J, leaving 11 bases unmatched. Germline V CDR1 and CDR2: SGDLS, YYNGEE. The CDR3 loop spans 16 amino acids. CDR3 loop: CASSSGTGGRRIEAFF. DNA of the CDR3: TGTGCCAGCAGCTCAGGGACAGGGGGCCGAAGGATTGAAGCTTTCTTT.

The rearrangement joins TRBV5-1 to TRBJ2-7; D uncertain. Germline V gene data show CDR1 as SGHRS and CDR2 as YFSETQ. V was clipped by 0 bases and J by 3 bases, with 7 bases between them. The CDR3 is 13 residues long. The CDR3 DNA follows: TGCGCCAGCAGCTTGGAATCAGGCTACGAGCAGTACTTC. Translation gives CASSLESGYEQYF.